The T cell receptor beta chain under discussion was sequenced for a study of OX40 agonist ivuxolimab in advanced cancers. In the study overall: Ivuxolimab, which targeted the costimulatory receptor OX40 (CD134), was an agonistic, fully human IgG2 monoclonal antibody. Intravenous ivuxolimab was administered to patients every 2 weeks at six dose levels: 0.01, 0.1, 0.3, 1.5, 3 and 10 mg/kg. Among the roughly 50 dose-escalation patients, about 20 had hepatocellular carcinoma, roughly 15 melanoma, 9 renal cell carcinoma and 9 head and neck cancer. In the dose-escalation cohort, approximately 82% of patients were male, and the mean age was roughly 60 years, with a range of 23 to 79. Patients were allowed to have had prior anti-PD-1, anti-PD-L1 or anti-CTLA-4 therapy, and around 41% of the dose-escalation patients had previously received checkpoint inhibitors. Three dose-escalation patients achieved partial responses, one with hepatocellular carcinoma and two with cutaneous melanoma. The point of sequencing TCRbeta in the periphery was to test whether ivuxolimab changed TCR sequence diversity and drove clonal T-cell expansion. The paper covers the monotherapy dose-escalation part of the phase I ivuxolimab trial, which included N = 52 patients. Summary of the overall study and its limitations: The antigen specificity of the clonally expanded peripheral T cells was not determined. Clonal expansion of both CD4+ and CD8+ blood T cells was observed from baseline to week 6 at doses 0.1 to 3.0 mg/kg. Partial responders in the 0.1-3.0 mg/kg groups had among the lowest normalized peripheral clonal expansion, especially among CD8+ T cells. On average, CD8+ T cells showed more expanded clones than CD4+ T cells after ivuxolimab. Low levels of normalized T-cell clonal expansion were also shown by some nonresponding patients.

Patients with a history of autoimmune disease or receiving systemic immunosuppression were excluded from the trial. In every dose cohort, peripheral blood was drawn for TCR sequencing at baseline, cycle 4 day 1, and cycle 7 day 1. The samples were taken from a phase I, first-in-human, multicenter, open-label dose-escalation trial of ivuxolimab. Adults with locally advanced or metastatic head and neck squamous cell, hepatocellular, melanoma or renal cell carcinoma were enrolled in the trial. Before TCR sequencing, CD4+ T cells and CD8+ T cells from peripheral blood were sorted into separate populations. For sequencing of the TCRbeta CDR3 region, genomic DNA was extracted from the sorted cells. The immunoSEQ Assay was used to sequence the TCRbeta CDR3 regions. TCRdb re-hosts the immuneACCESS table, in-frame sequences only. Its copies lack some clones; in the studies checked, an unresolved V gene accounts for under half of them, and the cause for the rest is not known. The sample profile shows 99,000 or so clones; 91% of them were found once. The ten largest clones add up to around 0.3% of the sample.

In regard to this clone: What this receptor recognizes is not known. It has no much larger one-base neighbor in the sample; base qualities were not kept.

The junction carries 15 bases between V and J, which are trimmed by 4 bases and 4 bases respectively. Looking up the germline V gene yields CDR1 SGHRS and CDR2 YFSETQ. The CDR3, from cysteine to phenylalanine, totals 14 residues. Only the CDR3 portion is preserved as DNA: 42 bases, with reading frame beginning at the first base. This material consisted of CD4+ or CD8+ T cells sorted from blood, taken in a trial of the OX40 agonist ivuxolimab. This sequence originates from an adult with an advanced solid tumor such as melanoma, head and neck, liver or kidney cancer. The V and J segments used are TRBV5-1 and TRBJ2-7; a tentative D call is TRBD1 (6 bases match). The nucleotides read TGCGCCAGCAGCGGGGGCCTCCTCAATTACGAGCAGTACTTC. Its translation is CASSGGLLNYEQYF.